The 28 T cell receptor beta chains reported below all come from one sample, sequenced in a study of CD8 T cells in ankylosing spondylitis. Each CDR3 protein gets one entry after TCRdb re-called the 5' RACE reads with MiXCR. The sample gives 200,000 to 300,000 distinct CDR3 sequences, roughly 32% of which show up once; roughly 4.2% is in the top ten. The sequenced sample consisted of blood, either unsorted or a sorted T cell fraction (not recorded which). Receptors originate from a male donor with ankylosing spondylitis or in good health (not recorded which).

The chain employs TRBV5-1 and TRBJ1-2; D gene uncertain. Germline V gene sequence: CDR1 SGHRS, CDR2 YFSETQ. The CDR3 covers 12 residues. V was shortened by 4 bases and J by 7 bases, with 11 bases between the two germline ends. The CDR3 here is CASSPDLSGYTF. The CDR3 bases are TGCGCCAGCAGCCCGGACTTGTCTGGCTACACCTTC.

This rearrangement joins TRBV11-1 to TRBJ1-1; TRBD1 is a possible D gene (5 bases). The CDR3 runs to 12 residues. CDR1 is SGHAT and CDR2 is FQDESV in the germline V gene (reference sequence). Deletions cut 5 bases from V and 10 bases from J, with 14 bases between. CDR3 coding DNA: TGTGCCAGCAGCGGCTCCAGGGTAACAGCTTTCTTT. Translation gives CASSGSRVTAFF.

V gene TRBV28 combines with J gene TRBJ2-1; 8 nucleotides match TRBD1. Germline V gives CDR1 MDHEN, CDR2 SYDVKM. This CDR3 contains 12 residues. The J segment lost 8 bases and the V segment lost 6 bases, leaving 3 bases of the junction unmatched. The CDR3 DNA sequence: TGTGCCAGCAGGACAGGGGTAGATGAGCAGTTCTTC. Protein: CASRTGVDEQFF.

V gene TRBV29-1 combines with J gene TRBJ2-3; the match to TRBD2 covers 12 bases. This CDR3 has 15 residues. Germline V lookup: CDR1 SQVTM, CDR2 ANQGSEA. V dropped 2 bases and J dropped 8; count of bases not matched to a gene: 8. This CDR3 is CSVELRTSGAGTQYF. DNA for the CDR3: TGCAGCGTTGAACTACGGACTAGCGGGGCTGGTACGCAGTATTTT.

This clonotype was seen a single time. The chain combines TRBV5-1 with TRBJ2-3; 8 bases match TRBD2. The V gene end was trimmed by 6 bases and the J gene end by 2 bases; junction bases not matched to a gene: 8. Germline CDR1 SGHRS, CDR2 YFSETQ. The CDR3 is made up of 15 amino acids. The CDR3, as DNA: TGCGCCAGCAACTTTGCGGGGGGACCCACAGATACGCAGTATTTT. Its protein is CASNFAGGPTDTQYF.

The chain links TRBV6-1 to TRBJ2-3; D unclear. Trimming stripped 6 bases from V and 4 bases from J, with 11 bases between. The germline gives CDR1 MNHNS, CDR2 SASEGT. This CDR3 has 13 residues. This CDR3 is CASRRIESDTQYF. The DNA for the CDR3 is TGTGCCAGCAGGAGGATTGAATCAGATACGCAGTATTTT.

This CDR3 is CASSLLQGARNEQFF. In nucleotides, the CDR3 is TGTGCCAGCAGCTTGCTCCAGGGGGCGCGGAATGAGCAGTTCTTC. This sequence joins TRBV5-5 and TRBJ2-1, with TRBD1 matching over 8 bases. The trim removed 1 base at V and 7 bases at J, leaving 7 bases unmatched. Germline lookup yields CDR1 SGHKS and CDR2 YYEKEE (reference sequence). This CDR3 has 15 amino acids. The whole variable domain, remainder taken from reference TRBV5-5 and TRBJ2-1, is DAGVTQSPTHLIKTRGQQVTLRCSPISGHKSVSWYQQVLGQGPQFIFQYYEKEERGRGNFPDRFSARQFPNYSSELNVNALLLGDSALYLCASSLLQGARNEQFFGPGTRLTVL.

This clonotype appeared a few times. The chain combines TRBV5-1 with TRBJ2-2, with TRBD2 matching over 7 bases. V lost 0 bases and J lost 3; bases outside the gene matches: 11. Germline CDR1 and CDR2: SGHRS and YFSETQ. The CDR3 has 18 residues. In DNA, the CDR3 is TGCGCCAGCAGCTTGGGCCGGGACTACACGGAGGACACCGGGGAGCTGTTTTTT. Translated, it gives CASSLGRDYTEDTGELFF.

This rearrangement joins TRBV20-1 to TRBJ2-1; D is possibly TRBD1 or TRBD2 (7 bases each). Germline CDR1 reads DFQATT; CDR2 reads SNEGSKA (reference sequence). The CDR3 covers 18 residues. V shed 6 bases and J shed 4 bases, with 28 bases lying between them. CDR3 region: CSARDSRQGGSYYNEQFF. CDR3 sequence (DNA): TGCAGTGCCCGGGATTCTAGACAGGGAGGGTCTTATTACAATGAGCAGTTCTTC.

Comments on this clonotype: The germline gene is not matched at one end of the junction; a read error may be the cause. The chain has TRBV5-5 and TRBJ2-5; no clear D. The germline gives CDR1 SGHKS, CDR2 YYEKEE (reference sequence). The CDR3 contains 14 residues. The CDR3 nucleotides are TGTGACAGCAGCTTCGGTTGGGCGCAAGAGACCCAGTACTTC. Protein sequence: CDSSFGWAQETQYF. The variable domain in full, with the rest retrieved from reference TRBV5-5 and TRBJ2-5, is DAGVTQSPTHLIKTRGQQVTLRCSPISGHKSVSWYQQVLGQGPQFIFQYYEKEERGRGNFPDRFSARQFPNYSSELNVNALLLGDSALYLCDSSFGWAQETQYFGPGTRLLVL.

V gene TRBV5-1 combines with J gene TRBJ2-7; tentative D call: TRBD2 (5 bases). Germline V lookup: CDR1 SGHRS, CDR2 YFSETQ. Deletions cut 3 bases from V and 4 bases from J, with 11 bases between. The CDR3 is 13 residues long. This chain's CDR3 is CASSSRAEYEQYF. The CDR3 DNA is TGCGCCAGCAGCTCGAGGGCGGAATACGAGCAGTACTTC.

This clonotype was counted a few times. CDR3 coding DNA: TGTGCCAGCACCTTAGGGGTGGGCGAGCAGTACTTC. Protein: CASTLGVGEQYF. This chain joins TRBV28 and TRBJ2-7; D is possibly TRBD1 (5 bases). The CDR3 length is 12 residues. Germline CDR1 is MDHEN and CDR2 is SYDVKM. Trimming removed 7 bases at V and 6 bases at J, with 13 bases between.

The gene calls are TRBV5-1 and TRBJ2-1, with a tentative D call TRBD1 (5 bases). V was trimmed by 6 bases and J by 4 bases, leaving 17 bases between them. Germline values: CDR1 SGHRS, CDR2 YFSETQ. The CDR3 totals 15 residues. The CDR3 nucleotides read TGCGCCAGCACCCACGCGACAGCTAAGTACAATGAGCAGTTCTTC. It yields the protein CASTHATAKYNEQFF. The complete variable domain, with remaining parts taken from reference TRBV5-1 and TRBJ2-1, reads KAGVTQTPRYLIKTRGQQVTLSCSPISGHRSVSWYQQTPGQGLQFLFEYFSETQRNKGNFPGRFSGRQFSNSRSEMNVSTLELGDSALYLCASTHATAKYNEQFFGPGTRLTVL.

A few counts support this clonotype. The chain joins TRBV7-9 to TRBJ2-7; 7 bases are shared with TRBD2. V dropped 5 bases and J dropped 0; count of bases not matched to a gene: 7. CDR3 size: 15 residues. Per the germline V gene, CDR1 is SEHNR and CDR2 is FQNEAQ (reference sequence). The CDR3 coding sequence is TGTGCCAGCAGCACAAGCGGGACGGACTCCTACGAGCAGTACTTC. As protein: CASSTSGTDSYEQYF.

The J gene is TRBJ2-5, the V gene TRBV18; D may correspond to TRBD1 or TRBD2 (5 bases each). The V end lost 5 bases, the J end lost 5 bases, and 15 bases lay between the germline ends. The CDR3 is 14 residues long. CDR1 KGHSH and CDR2 LQKENI come from the germline V gene. The CDR3 region is CASSERGVRETQYF. The CDR3 region has the DNA TGTGCCAGCTCAGAAAGAGGGGTTCGGGAGACCCAGTACTTC.

This clonotype was seen only a few times. The CDR3 DNA is TGTGCCAGCAGTTACTCTTTCCTGGATACGCAGTATTTT. This gives the protein CASSYSFLDTQYF. The V call is TRBV6-5, the J call TRBJ2-3; D not resolved. V gave up 0 bases and J gave up 6 bases, with 7 bases separating them. CDR3 length: 13 residues. Germline values: CDR1 MNHEY, CDR2 SVGAGI.

The chain employs TRBV27 and TRBJ1-4; 7 bases map to TRBD1. The CDR3 spans 14 residues. Germline loops: CDR1 MNHEY, CDR2 SMNVEV (reference sequence). Germline trimming cut 4 bases from V and 5 bases from J; bases unmatched to any gene: 4. DNA for the CDR3: TGTGCCAGCAGTTCTAGAGGGGGCAATGAAAAACTGTTTTTT. It is translated as CASSSRGGNEKLFF.

This chain uses TRBV20-1 with TRBJ1-2; TRBD1 might be the D (5 bases). The CDR3 contains 12 residues. The germline gives CDR1 DFQATT, CDR2 SNEGSKA (reference sequence). The V gene lost 5 bases and the J gene lost 8 bases, with 15 bases spanning the gap. The CDR3 loop reads CSASGRGSGYTF. In DNA, the CDR3 is TGCAGTGCTTCCGGCCGGGGGTCAGGCTACACCTTC.

The chain employs TRBV4-1 and TRBJ2-4; no firm D call. Germline CDR1 MGHRA, CDR2 YSYEKL. V lost 0 bases, J lost 13 bases, and 13 bases lay in between. This CDR3 has 13 amino acids. CDR3 coding DNA: TGCGCCAGCAGCCAAGATTGGTCGGCTGGGCAGTACTTC. It specifies CASSQDWSAGQYF.

This clonotype was seen just once. V is TRBV20-1 and J is TRBJ2-1, with 11 bases identical to TRBD2. V shed 0 bases, J shed 4 bases, and the junction held 11 bases outside the gene matches. The CDR3 totals 18 residues. Germline loops: CDR1 DFQATT, CDR2 SNEGSKA (reference sequence). CDR3: CSARDSSGLAGKYNEQFF. For the CDR3, the DNA is TGCAGTGCTAGAGATTCATCAGGACTAGCGGGTAAATACAATGAGCAGTTCTTC.

In nucleotides, the CDR3 is TGTGCCAGCGGGGACAGGTATCAAGAGACCCAGTACTTC. Protein product: CASGDRYQETQYF. The J gene is TRBJ2-5, the V gene TRBV28; 8 nucleotides line up with TRBD1. Germline V lookup: CDR1 MDHEN, CDR2 SYDVKM. The CDR3 covers 13 residues. V dropped 8 bases and J dropped 2; count of bases not matched to a gene: 4.

This clonotype came up a few times. In DNA form, the CDR3 reads TGCAGTGCTAGAGATCCGACAGGGACGGGCACTGAAGCTTTCTTT. This gives the protein CSARDPTGTGTEAFF. The V call is TRBV20-1, the J call TRBJ1-1; 7 bases are a match to TRBD1. The V and J ends lost 0 bases and 4 bases, in that order; junction bases with no gene match: 8. The CDR3 is 15 amino acids. The germline CDR1 and CDR2 sequences are DFQATT and SNEGSKA (reference sequence).

The gene calls are TRBV20-1 and TRBJ1-1, with 7 bases matching TRBD1. This CDR3 has 13 residues. CDR1 is DFQATT, CDR2 SNEGSKA, per germline (reference sequence). V shed 5 bases and J 0 bases; nucleotides not matched to a gene: 3. The CDR3 reads CSAPTGLNTEAFF. CDR3 nucleotides: TGCAGTGCTCCGACAGGGTTGAACACTGAAGCTTTCTTT.

This clonotype appeared a single time. The rearrangement joins TRBV20-1 to TRBJ2-5, with TRBD2 matching over 12 bases. Germline CDR1 and CDR2: DFQATT and SNEGSKA (reference sequence). The CDR3 is made up of 14 amino acids. Germline trimming cut 6 bases from V and 4 bases from J; bases unmatched to any gene: 6. The CDR3 nucleotides are TGCAGTGCAGCGACTAGCGGGGGTGGAGAGACCCAGTACTTC. The encoded protein is CSAATSGGGETQYF.

The table lists this clonotype with a count of one. The DNA for the CDR3 is TGTGCCATCAGGGTAAAGGGCACCGGGGAGCTGTTTTTT. Amino acids: CAIRVKGTGELFF. The chain recombines TRBV10-3 with TRBJ2-2; unclear D gene. The CDR3 extends over 13 amino acids. The germline CDR1 and CDR2 sequences are ENHRY and SYGVKD. Trimming took off 6 bases at V and 4 bases at J, with 9 bases between the two ends.

This sequence joins TRBV11-1 and TRBJ2-7; D gene uncertain. The CDR3 is made up of 14 amino acids. Trimming left V 3 bases short and J 0 bases short, with 9 bases between. Germline V gene sequence: CDR1 SGHAT, CDR2 FQDESV (reference sequence). For the CDR3, the DNA is TGTGCCAGCAGCTTCGACGACAACTCCTACGAGCAGTACTTC. Protein product: CASSFDDNSYEQYF.

This clonotype was picked up many times. The gene calls are TRBV20-1 and TRBJ2-1; either TRBD1 or TRBD2 may fit D (6 bases each). The V gene's germline CDR1 is DFQATT and CDR2 SNEGSKA (reference sequence). Trimming stripped 7 bases from V and 5 bases from J, with 15 bases between. CDR3 size: 13 residues. CDR3 in amino acids: CSGGGQVHNEQFF. CDR3 sequence (DNA): TGCAGTGGAGGGGGGCAGGTCCACAATGAGCAGTTCTTC.

The J gene is TRBJ2-5, the V gene TRBV5-6; 10 nucleotides match TRBD1. V was pared by 4 bases and J by 5 bases, with 2 bases of the junction left unmatched. CDR3 length: 13 amino acids. From germline, CDR1 is SGHDT and CDR2 YYEEEE. CDR3 in amino acids: CASSRQGAETQYF. The CDR3 bases are TGTGCCAGCAGCAGACAGGGGGCTGAGACCCAGTACTTC.